A selection of T cell receptor beta chains follows, all from one sample in a study of monozygotic twins with inflammatory bowel disease. TCRdb re-called the 5' RACE reads; every CDR3 protein appears as one record, without DNA. Recorded for this sample: over 150,000 distinct CDR3 sequences. Sequenced: blood. The receptors were sampled from a human donor with ulcerative colitis or Crohn's disease, or a healthy co-twin of an affected twin (not recorded which). The CDR3 runs from the conserved cysteine through the conserved F or W. Fields, in order: CDR3 length, J gene, V gene, CDR3 protein.

>19|TRBJ2-7|TRBV27
CASSLSLLGLGAASYEQYF
>15|TRBJ2-7|TRBV9
CPSSANSHGADEQYF
>15|TRBJ2-3|TRBV28
CASTRPGTGLNTQYF
>16|TRBJ2-3|TRBV4-2
CASSNSETGRTDTQYF
>14|TRBJ1-1|TRBV18
CASSPGGASTEAFF
>14|TRBJ2-7|TRBV15
CATSRDLGSYEQYF
>12|TRBJ2-1|TRBV7-9
CASSLGYNEQFF
>15|TRBJ1-5|TRBV12-3/TRBV12-4
CASSSGQGVAQPQHF
>17|TRBJ2-6|TRBV5-1
CASTKTGDLSGANVLTF
>16|TRBJ2-1|TRBV4-1
CASSQGLAGKDNEQFF
>18|TRBJ2-5|TRBV11-2
CASSVSAASGSGQQTQYF
>18|TRBJ2-2|TRBV27
CASTHRVGASVIAGELFF
>16|TRBJ1-4|TRBV18
CASSPEAQGPQGKLFF
>13|TRBJ2-7|TRBV18
CASSQGQKYEQYF
>15|TRBJ1-2|TRBV4-1
CASSSPPDRGYGYTF
>14|TRBJ2-5|TRBV7-9
CASSSKRNQETQYF
>14|TRBJ2-1|TRBV5-6
CASSRDRGAGEQFF
>13|TRBJ2-5|TRBV6-5
CASSGSVQETQYF
>15|TRBJ2-5|TRBV6-2/TRBV6-3
CASSYSRDLGETQYF
>15|TRBJ2-2|TRBV7-8
CASSSLDRPRGELFF
>14|TRBJ2-7|TRBV6-1
CASSLKGFFSEQYF
>15|TRBJ1-2|TRBV19
CASTVRRDINYGYTF
>17|TRBJ1-6|TRBV7-8
CASSRTPLDRRNSPLHF
>17|TRBJ2-7|TRBV6-2/TRBV6-3
CASSSLLKRQGGDEQYF
>13|TRBJ2-3|TRBV5-5
CASTKAGADTQYF
>17|TRBJ2-3|TRBV7-2
CASSLVVQRGGEDTQYF
>15|TRBJ2-1|TRBV18
CASSPQGGDYNEQFF
>14|TRBJ2-7|TRBV3-1
CASSQDWTDSEQYF
>13|TRBJ1-5|TRBV19
CASSDPLGEPQHF
>14|TRBJ2-7|TRBV5-1
CASSFRDRAYEQYF
>15|TRBJ1-6|TRBV6-5
CASSYFSSNDSPLHF
>13|TRBJ2-7|TRBV20-1
CSASAFRGYEQYF
>15|TRBJ2-6|TRBV7-3
CASSFTGPGANVLTF
>14|TRBJ1-1|TRBV27
CASSYTQMNTEAFF
>14|TRBJ2-3|TRBV3-1
CASSRGTRADTQYF
>16|TRBJ2-2|TRBV18
CASSEFDQGVTGELFF
>14|TRBJ2-3|TRBV12-3/TRBV12-4
CASRTSASTDTQYF
>15|TRBJ1-5|TRBV7-9
CASSQTGAGDQPQHF
>14|TRBJ2-7|TRBV15
CATSRGASGSEQYF
>15|TRBJ1-1|TRBV9
CASSVVAGLNTEAFF
>16|TRBJ2-1|TRBV24-1
CATSDGGLAGRNEQFF
>18|TRBJ1-1|TRBV12-3/TRBV12-4
CASSLYVKRGRISTEAFF
>15|TRBJ2-1|TRBV29-1
CSADSDRVSYNEQFF
>13|TRBJ2-7|TRBV7-8
CASRLRGAYEQYF
>15|TRBJ2-3|TRBV7-2
CASSLVVESTDTQYF